Below are 18 T cell receptor beta chains sequenced from a single sample in a study of shared clonotypes between healthy human individuals. Only in-frame clones appear in the TCRdb table, and some are missing; sequencing was by immunoSEQ multiplex PCR. In the table there are about 2.4 million clones, about 92% of which are singletons. What was sequenced was naive CD4+ T cells sorted from blood. Regarding subset: CD45RA+ positively selected. The receptors stem from a man younger than 35 in good health.

V is TRBV18 and J is TRBJ1-1, with D unclear. Trimming stripped 5 bases from V and 0 bases from J, with 16 bases between. This CDR3 has 16 amino acids. The germline V gene has CDR1 KGHSH and CDR2 LQKENI. CDR3 sequence (DNA): TGTGCCAGCTCATCCGGACTGCAGATAATGAACACTGAAGCTTTCTTT. This encodes CASSSGLQIMNTEAFF.

This clone was observed once. This chain uses TRBV2 with TRBJ2-3, with D maybe TRBD1 (6 bases). The germline V and J ends were trimmed by 4 bases and 3 bases, with 11 bases remaining between them. The germline CDR1 and CDR2 sequences are SNHLY and FYNNEI. The CDR3 is 14 amino acids. The DNA of the CDR3 is TGTGCCAGCAGTGGGGGTACAGGGACAGATACGCAGTATTTT. Translated, it gives CASSGGTGTDTQYF.

V is TRBV7-8 and J is TRBJ1-6; D call uncertain. This CDR3 is built from 13 residues. Germline lookup yields CDR1 SGHVS and CDR2 FQNEAQ. The V and J ends lost 3 bases and 7 bases respectively, with 7 bases between them. Written as DNA, the CDR3 is TGTGCCAGCAGCTTCACTGAGAATTCACCCCTCCACTTT. This encodes CASSFTENSPLHF.

The rearrangement links TRBV9 to TRBJ1-5; 10 bases align to TRBD1. The CDR3 loop spans 18 amino acids. Trimming took 5 bases from V and 1 from J; bases not matched to a gene: 12. Germline V gene sequence: CDR1 SGDLS, CDR2 YYNGEE. In DNA form, the CDR3 reads TGTGCCAGCAGAGCTGGACAGGGGGAGGAGGGGAGCAATCAGCCCCAGCATTTT. This sequence encodes CASRAGQGEEGSNQPQHF.

This clone showed up just a few times. Other DNA sequences in the sample encode the same CDR3. The chain is built from TRBV30 and TRBJ1-6; D call uncertain. Per the germline V gene, CDR1 is GTSNPN and CDR2 is SVGIG (reference sequence). V shed 0 bases and J shed 7 bases, with 4 bases lying between them. This CDR3 has 12 residues. This CDR3 reads CAWSVKNSPLHF. DNA for the CDR3: TGTGCCTGGAGTGTTAAGAATTCACCCCTCCACTTT. The complete variable domain, with remaining parts taken from reference TRBV30 and TRBJ1-6, reads SQTIHQWPATLVQPVGSPLSLECTVEGTSNPNLYWYRQAAGRGLQLLFYSVGIGQISSEVPQNLSASRPQDRQFILSSKKLLLSDSGFYLCAWSVKNSPLHFGNGTRLTVT.

This clone was counted a single time. This chain uses TRBV2 with TRBJ1-5; no firm D call. This CDR3 contains 14 residues. The germline V gene has CDR1 SNHLY and CDR2 FYNNEI. The ends were cut back, 3 bases at V and 11 bases at J, with 17 bases in the middle. The CDR3 protein is CASSEEEPQWAQHF. The CDR3 coding sequence is TGTGCCAGCAGTGAGGAAGAGCCTCAATGGGCCCAGCATTTT.

The rearrangement links TRBV29-1 to TRBJ2-5; the D is unclear. Germline CDR1 and CDR2: SQVTM and ANQGSEA. This CDR3 region has 14 residues. Deletions cut 1 base from V and 5 bases from J, with 14 bases between. The CDR3 spells CSVEVDIEPETQYF. CDR3 sequence (DNA): TGCAGCGTTGAAGTAGATATAGAACCCGAGACCCAGTACTTC.

The rearrangement links TRBV5-1 to TRBJ2-3; 9 positions match TRBD2. Per germline, CDR1 SGHRS and CDR2 YFSETQ. The CDR3 is made up of 14 amino acids. J lost 4 bases, V lost 0 bases, and 0 bases had no gene match. In DNA, the CDR3 is TGCGCCAGCAGCTTGGCTAGCGGGGCAGATACGCAGTATTTT. Encoded protein: CASSLASGADTQYF.

The chain couples TRBV27 to TRBJ1-6; 7 bases agree with TRBD1. This CDR3 region has 16 residues. The V and J ends lost 6 bases and 4 bases, in that order; junction bases with no gene match: 9. Germline V gene data show CDR1 as MNHEY and CDR2 as SMNVEV (reference sequence). CDR3 sequence reads: CASRKGAGEYNSPLHF. CDR3 DNA: TGTGCCAGCAGAAAGGGGGCAGGCGAATATAATTCACCCCTCCACTTT.

In this sample, this clone turned up a few times. Other nucleotide sequences in the sample specify the same CDR3. The CDR3 coding sequence is TGCGCCAGCAGTTGGGGGGACACTGAAGCTTTCTTT. Translated: CASSWGDTEAFF. The chain employs TRBV5-1 and TRBJ1-1; D might be TRBD1 (5 bases). The CDR3 covers 12 residues. V was clipped by 5 bases and J by 3 bases, with 8 bases between them. Germline CDR1 is SGHRS and CDR2 is YFSETQ.

V usage is TRBV6-5 and J usage is TRBJ2-3; D not resolved. CDR1 is MNHEY, CDR2 SVGAGI, per germline. The CDR3 spans 14 residues. V lost 6 bases and J lost 3, with 13 bases in between. This chain's CDR3 is CASRSSWATDTQYF. For the CDR3, the DNA is TGTGCCAGCAGGTCCTCCTGGGCAACAGATACGCAGTATTTT.

This rearrangement joins TRBV6-5 to TRBJ1-5; a weak D match, TRBD1 (6 bases). The CDR3 is 14 amino acids. V was clipped by 5 bases and J by 7 bases, with 15 bases between them. Germline V gene lookup returns CDR1 MNHEY and CDR2 SVGAGI. The CDR3 DNA sequence: TGTGCCAGCAGTCGGGGGGGGGCTGGACAGCCCCAGCATTTT. Protein sequence: CASSRGGAGQPQHF.

CDR3 protein: CSVEKTSGRNEQYF. The CDR3, as DNA: TGCAGCGTTGAAAAAACTAGCGGGAGGAACGAGCAGTACTTC. The V call is TRBV29-1, the J call TRBJ2-7, with 12 bases aligning to TRBD2. Trimming at V came to 2 bases and at J to 5 bases, leaving 4 bases not matched to a gene. CDR3 length: 14 amino acids. Germline CDR1 SQVTM, CDR2 ANQGSEA.

V gene TRBV19 combines with J gene TRBJ2-1; 8 bases agree with TRBD2. Trimming at V came to 8 bases and at J to 5 bases, leaving 8 bases not matched to a gene. The germline gives CDR1 LNHDA, CDR2 SQIVND (reference sequence). This CDR3 is 14 amino acids long. This chain's CDR3 is CASRTVAGNNEQFF. The CDR3 nucleotides read TGTGCCAGTCGGACCGTAGCGGGGAACAATGAGCAGTTCTTC. Variable domain in full (rest from reference TRBV19 and TRBJ2-1): DGGITQSPKYLFRKEGQNVTLSCEQNLNHDAMYWYRQDPGQGLRLIYYSQIVNDFQKGDIAEGYSVSREKKESFPLTVTSAQKNPTAFYLCASRTVAGNNEQFFGPGTRLTVL.

The V call is TRBV28, the J call TRBJ1-6; no clear D. Trimming pared 5 bases from V and 10 bases from J, leaving 9 bases between. Germline CDR1 reads MDHEN; CDR2 reads SYDVKM. The CDR3 runs to 12 residues. The CDR3 nucleotides read TGTGCCAGCAGTCGAGGGAACTCACCCCTCCACTTT. It encodes CASSRGNSPLHF. The full variable domain, completed using reference TRBV28 and TRBJ1-6, is DVKVTQSSRYLVKRTGEKVFLECVQDMDHENMFWYRQDPGLGLRLIYFSYDVKMKEKGDIPEGYSVSREKKERFSLILESASTNQTSMYLCASSRGNSPLHFGNGTRLTVT.

The V call is TRBV27, the J call TRBJ1-5, with TRBD1 matching 8 bases. The CDR3 length is 16 residues. The ends lost 4 bases at V and 2 bases at J; junction bases unmatched: 7. The germline V gene encodes CDR1 MNHEY and CDR2 SMNVEV (reference sequence). The chain's CDR3 is CASSSSGGLGNQPQHF. The CDR3 DNA reads as TGTGCCAGCAGTTCCTCAGGGGGCCTGGGCAATCAGCCCCAGCATTTT.

This chain links TRBV11-2 with TRBJ2-2, with unresolved D. Germline loops: CDR1 SGHAT, CDR2 FQNNGV. Deletions cut 1 base from V and 8 bases from J, with 5 bases between. This CDR3 contains 12 residues. CDR3 in DNA: TGTGCCAGCAGCTTAGTGGGGGGGGAGCTGTTTTTT. As protein: CASSLVGGELFF.

V gene TRBV27 combines with J gene TRBJ1-5, with D maybe TRBD1 (5 bases). This CDR3 spans 19 amino acids. Germline-derived CDR1 and CDR2 are MNHEY and SMNVEV (reference sequence). Trimming stripped 1 base from V and 2 bases from J, with 21 bases between. Written as DNA, the CDR3 is TGTGCCAGCAGTTTATTTTCCTCGGCAGGGCGGAATGGCAATCAGCCCCAGCATTTT. As protein: CASSLFSSAGRNGNQPQHF.